This T cell receptor (beta chain) came from a study of cytomegalovirus exposure and HLA in healthy donors. Broader study findings: A later analysis showed HLA-associated TCR beta chains outstripping equally common others in clonal expansion. Another analysis was done later, and it associated roughly 15,000 TCR beta sequences with HLA alleles at 0.05 false discovery rate.

Details on this clone: Antigen specificity is unknown.

Though probably carrying unrecorded immune exposures, donors were nominally healthy at sampling. PCR employed 60 Vbeta and 13 Jbeta primers. Clones were sequenced by immunoSEQ multiplex PCR, and TCRdb holds only the in-frame ones, with some missing. The repertoire has over 65,000 clones, approximately 81% of them found once; the top ten carry nearly 7.5%. Sequencing was carried out using PBMCs. The clonotype comes from a woman in her 30s in good health and CMV-seropositive.

The CDR3 DNA sequence: TGTGCCAGCAGCAAGTATATGGTCGGGTCTGCAACTAATGAAAAACTGTTTTTT. The encoded protein is CASSKYMVGSATNEKLFF. V gene TRBV14 combines with J gene TRBJ1-4; D unclear. V lost 5 bases, J lost 0 bases, and 19 bases lay in between. The CDR3 runs 18 residues. Germline loops: CDR1 SGHDN, CDR2 FVKESK.